The 19 T cell receptor beta chains presented below share a single source sample, sequenced in a study of molecular identifiers for immune sequencing clone quantification. TCRdb used MiXCR to reprocess the PCR reads, holding one entry per CDR3 protein. The sample yields about 510,000 distinct CDR3 sequences, about a fifth seen once. Source material: naive CD8+ T cells from blood, with Jurkat cell RNA spiked in. Subset denoted: FACS-sorted CD8+CD4-CCR7+CD45RA+ naive T cells. The receptors here all came from a human donor in good health. Some libraries in this study had Jurkat cell RNA spiked in.

This clonotype was recorded many times. The gene calls are TRBV6-5 and TRBJ1-6; D is unclear. V lost 6 bases, J lost 4 bases, and 7 bases lay in between. CDR1 and CDR2 (germline): MNHEY, SVGAGI. CDR3 length: 13 residues. The CDR3 region is CASRQSYNSPLHF. The CDR3 DNA sequence: TGTGCCAGCAGACAGTCATATAATTCACCCCTCCACTTT.

The CDR3 spells CASSLLAGGHNEQFF. The CDR3 DNA reads as TGTGCCAGCAGCCTACTAGCGGGTGGCCACAATGAGCAGTTCTTC. The chain combines TRBV7-2 with TRBJ2-1, with TRBD2 identical over 9 bases. Germline CDR1 SGHTA, CDR2 FQGNSA. There are 15 residues in the CDR3. Trimming took 5 bases from V and 5 from J; bases not matched to a gene: 7.

The gene calls are TRBV19 and TRBJ2-1; 8 nucleotides agree with TRBD2. Trimming cost V 2 bases and J 4 bases; bases outside gene matches: 4. The CDR3 sequence is 15 residues long. Germline V gene sequence: CDR1 LNHDA, CDR2 SQIVND (reference sequence). CDR3 amino acids: CASSIQAGVYNEQFF. The CDR3 nucleotides read TGTGCCAGTAGTATACAAGCGGGAGTGTACAATGAGCAGTTCTTC.

This clonotype has ten or more counts. This chain uses TRBV12-5 with TRBJ2-3; no clear D. Between the trimmed V and J ends, which lost 0 bases and 4 bases, there was a span of 11 bases. Germline V gene lookup returns CDR1 LGHNT and CDR2 FRNRAP. The CDR3 sequence is 15 residues long. The CDR3 bases are TGTGCTAGTGGTTTGGTACTGTCCAACGCAGATACGCAGTATTTT. This codes for CASGLVLSNADTQYF. Drawing the rest from reference TRBV12-5 and TRBJ2-3, the complete variable domain is DARVTQTPRHKVTEMGQEVTMRCQPILGHNTVFWYRQTMMQGLELLAYFRNRAPLDDSGMPKDRFSAEMPDATLATLKIQPSEPRDSAVYFCASGLVLSNADTQYFGPGTRLTVL.

Many counts were recorded for this clonotype. The chain links TRBV4-1 to TRBJ2-3; D might be TRBD1 or TRBD2, each matching 5 bases. Looked up from germline, CDR1 is MGHRA and CDR2 is YSYEKL. The germline V and J ends were trimmed by 4 bases and 3 bases, with 14 bases remaining between them. The CDR3 contains 15 residues. In DNA form, the CDR3 reads TGCGCCAGCAGCCGGGGCCCGGGGTTTACAGATACGCAGTATTTT. As protein: CASSRGPGFTDTQYF.

This clonotype occurred a few times. The CDR3 DNA sequence: TGTGCCTGGAGTGAAGGCATGAACCCTGGCTATGGCTACACCTTC. Translated: CAWSEGMNPGYGYTF. The rearrangement uses TRBV30 and TRBJ1-2; no clear D. CDR1 GTSNPN and CDR2 SVGIG come from the germline V gene (reference sequence). V was trimmed by 1 base and J by 4 bases, leaving 16 bases between them. The CDR3 consists of 15 residues.

This clonotype was seen at least ten times. The chain has TRBV4-2 and TRBJ2-1, with 12 bases fitting TRBD2. Trimming at V came to 4 bases and at J to 7 bases, leaving 8 bases not matched to a gene. Per the germline V gene, CDR1 is LGHNA and CDR2 is YNFKEQ. This CDR3 region has 16 residues. Written as DNA, the CDR3 is TGTGCCAGCAGCCTAGAAGGACTAGCGGGGTCTAATGAGCAGTTCTTC. Its protein is CASSLEGLAGSNEQFF.

The CDR3 DNA reads TGCGCCAGCAGCCAAGATTGGGCAGCCGGATATAGCAATCAGCCCCAGCATTTT. Translation: CASSQDWAAGYSNQPQHF. The chain combines TRBV4-3 with TRBJ1-5; D gene unclear. Per germline, CDR1 LGHNA and CDR2 YSLEER. This CDR3 is 18 amino acids long. The V end was cut by 0 bases, the J end by 0 bases, with 15 bases between.

The V gene is TRBV2, the J gene TRBJ2-3, with D perhaps being TRBD1 or TRBD2 (6 bases each). Deletions cut 9 bases from V and 6 bases from J, with 16 bases between. The CDR3 is 13 residues long. Germline CDR1 is SNHLY and CDR2 is FYNNEI. Written as DNA, the CDR3 is TGTGCCAGGACTGGGGGGCTGGGGGATACGCAGTATTTT. Its translation is CARTGGLGDTQYF.

Points on this clonotype: A junction end diverges from the germline sequence, so it may reflect a read error. The V gene is TRBV5-4, the J gene TRBJ2-1, with D maybe TRBD2 (5 bases). Per the germline V gene, CDR1 is SGHNT and CDR2 is YYREEE (reference sequence). The CDR3 is made up of 17 amino acids. CDR3 DNA: TGTGCCGGCAGCTTGGGGTCTAGGTCGGGATCCTACAATGAGCAGTTCTTC. Protein product: CAGSLGSRSGSYNEQFF. The entire variable domain, with the rest obtained from reference TRBV5-4 and TRBJ2-1, is as follows: ETGVTQSPTHLIKTRGQQVTLRCSSQSGHNTVSWYQQALGQGPQFIFQYYREEENGRGNFPPRFSGLQFPNYSSELNVNALELDDSALYLCAGSLGSRSGSYNEQFFGPGTRLTVL.

V usage is TRBV9 and J usage is TRBJ2-1; TRBD2 agrees at 15 bases. The CDR3 length is 18 residues. V gave up 3 bases and J gave up 8 bases; unmatched junction bases: 12. Germline CDR1 is SGDLS and CDR2 is YYNGEE. The DNA for the CDR3 is TGTGCCAGCAGCGATATCGCAGGACTAGCGGGAGGGGGAGATGAGCAGTTCTTC. This translates into CASSDIAGLAGGGDEQFF.

This clonotype was seen a handful of times. The gene calls are TRBV12-3 or TRBV12-4 and TRBJ2-2, with TRBD1 matching 10 bases. V shed 1 base, J shed 3 bases, and the junction held 5 bases outside the gene matches. The CDR3 spans 17 residues. The CDR3 is CASSLVGTGVDTGELFF. The CDR3 region has the DNA TGTGCCAGCAGTTTAGTAGGGACAGGGGTAGACACCGGGGAGCTGTTTTTT.

In nucleotides, the CDR3 is TGCGCCAGCAGCCCCGGCGTAGCGGGAGTCACCGGGGAGCTGTTTTTT. It encodes CASSPGVAGVTGELFF. V and J are TRBV5-1 and TRBJ2-2, with 9 nucleotides matching TRBD2. This CDR3 contains 16 residues. The V segment lost 4 bases and the J segment 4 bases; nucleotides outside the gene matches: 8. In germline, CDR1 is SGHRS, CDR2 YFSETQ.

The J gene is TRBJ2-7, the V gene TRBV28, with D maybe TRBD1 (6 bases). Germline CDR1 is MDHEN and CDR2 is SYDVKM. The ends were cut back, 7 bases at V and 0 bases at J, with 13 bases in the middle. The CDR3 length is 14 residues. CDR3 protein: CASIPRGSSYEQYF. The CDR3 DNA reads TGTGCCAGCATTCCTAGGGGGTCCTCCTACGAGCAGTACTTC.

The rearrangement uses TRBV10-2 and TRBJ1-1; D is ambiguous. Germline values: CDR1 WSHSY, CDR2 SAAADI. With 7 bases removed from V and 0 bases from J, the gap between germline ends came to 18 bases. The CDR3 runs to 16 residues. This chain's CDR3 is CASTDNFEGVNTEAFF. DNA for the CDR3: TGCGCCAGCACCGACAACTTTGAGGGAGTGAACACTGAAGCTTTCTTT.

This clonotype was seen more than once but under ten times. The gene calls are TRBV27 and TRBJ2-3, with TRBD2 matching over 12 bases. Per the germline V gene, CDR1 is MNHEY and CDR2 is SMNVEV (reference sequence). CDR3 size: 17 residues. V dropped 1 base and J dropped 5; count of bases not matched to a gene: 7. The CDR3 sequence is CASSLFASGGAGDTQYF. The CDR3 nucleotides read TGTGCCAGCAGTTTATTTGCTAGCGGGGGGGCCGGAGATACGCAGTATTTT.

In this sample, this clonotype turned up many times. The chain carries TRBV28 and TRBJ1-4, with D perhaps matching TRBD1 (5 bases). V lost 8 bases, J lost 1 base, and 8 bases lay in between. The CDR3 is 13 residues long. The germline V gene has CDR1 MDHEN and CDR2 SYDVKM. CDR3 loop: CASGDQTNEKLFF. In nucleotides, the CDR3 is TGTGCCAGCGGGGACCAAACTAATGAAAAACTGTTTTTT. The variable domain in full, with the rest retrieved from reference TRBV28 and TRBJ1-4, is DVKVTQSSRYLVKRTGEKVFLECVQDMDHENMFWYRQDPGLGLRLIYFSYDVKMKEKGDIPEGYSVSREKKERFSLILESASTNQTSMYLCASGDQTNEKLFFGSGTQLSVL.

This clonotype was counted between two and nine times. The chain is built from TRBV16 and TRBJ2-7; D remains ambiguous. V lost 0 bases to trimming and J lost 2 bases, with 5 bases between them. CDR3 length: 13 residues. Germline V gene data show CDR1 as KGHSY and CDR2 as FQNENV. CDR3 coding DNA: TGTGCCAGCAGCCAATCGTGGGCCTACGAGCAGTACTTC. It yields the protein CASSQSWAYEQYF. The full variable domain, with the rest looked up from reference TRBV16 and TRBJ2-7, is GEEVAQTPKHLVRGEGQKAKLYCAPIKGHSYVFWYQQVLKNEFKFLISFQNENVFDETGMPKERFSAKCLPNSPCSLEIQATKLEDSAVYFCASSQSWAYEQYFGPGTRLTVT.

This clonotype appeared once. This sequence may be a read error, since a much larger clone differs from it by one base. The gene calls are TRBV4-1 and TRBJ1-1; a possible D gene is TRBD1 (5 bases). The germline V gene has CDR1 MGHRA and CDR2 YSYEKL. The CDR3 is made up of 13 amino acids. DNA for the CDR3: TGCGTCAGCAGCAAAGGGGAGCCCACTGAAGCTTTCTTT. Translated: CVSSKGEPTEAFF.